The present T cell receptor (beta chain) was sequenced within a study of T-cell reconstitution after alpha-beta-depleted transplantation in children. The TCRbeta library was prepared with unique molecular identifiers. TCRdb re-analysed the PCR reads in MiXCR, keeping a single row per CDR3 protein. The sample includes about 6,700 distinct CDR3 sequences, roughly 16% of them seen just once. Whole-study findings and limits: Surviving recipient T cells and thymic progenitors accounted for the high day-60 TCRbeta diversity observed in some patients. The origin of alpha-beta T cells about two months after transplant was reportedly several hundred expanded graft clones. Newly made T cells mostly supplied T-cell counts and diversity one year after transplant.

Trimming left V 3 bases short and J 5 bases short, with 12 bases between. The CDR3 contains 13 residues. The germline V gene has CDR1 DFQATT and CDR2 SNEGSKA (reference sequence). In this sample, this clonotype is medium-sized. The antigen remains undetermined. The clonotype originates from a boy younger than 10 with acute lymphoblastic leukemia, due to receive a stem cell transplant. The chain uses TRBV20-1 and TRBJ2-3; no clear D. Sample: PBMCs, taken before TCRalphabeta/CD19-depleted stem cell transplant. CDR3 bases: TGCAGTGCTAGGATAGCAGCGATAGATACGCAGTATTTT. Protein sequence: CSARIAAIDTQYF.